Presented here are 5 T cell receptor beta chains from one specimen sequenced in a study of CXCR3-negative and CXCR3-positive naive CD8 T cells. Whole-study findings and limits: CXCR3-positive naive cells had more hydrophobic TRB CDR3s than CXCR3-negative naive cells.

The study made its TRB cDNA libraries by 5' RACE, adding UMI labels. TCRdb reworked the 5' RACE reads into one entry per CDR3 protein, no DNA. This sample's table has roughly 100,000 distinct CDR3 sequences. For these receptors, no antigen is known. Sequenced: naive CXCR3+ CD8+ T cells from blood. Documented subset: CD45RO-CCR7+CD27+CD95- naive CD8+ T cells expressing CXCR3 (TNR3+). The source is a human donor in good health. Some clones in this sample may be carry-over from other donors' samples.

V is TRBV7-3 and J is TRBJ1-1. The germline gives CDR1 SGHTA, CDR2 FQGTGA. The CDR3 covers 13 residues. The CDR3 protein is CASSRGLNTEAFF.

The chain carries TRBV7-9 and TRBJ1-2; TCRdb lists TRBD1, though no DNA is available to test this call. Germline V gene lookup returns CDR1 SEHNR and CDR2 FQNEAQ (reference sequence). The CDR3 loop spans 12 amino acids. The CDR3 loop is CASSLQGHGYTF.

The chain carries TRBV4-1 and TRBJ2-7. The germline V gene encodes CDR1 MGHRA and CDR2 YSYEKL. CDR3 length: 14 residues. This CDR3 is CASSQVGIGYEQYF.

This chain links TRBV23-1 with TRBJ2-7; TCRdb designates TRBD2, a call that cannot be tested without DNA. TRBV23-1 is an open reading frame whose function is uncertain. The CDR3 runs 19 residues. CDR3 sequence reads: CASSQRGGTSGSLSYEQYF.

The rearrangement uses TRBV5-1 and TRBJ2-3; lacking DNA, the TRBD2 call made by TCRdb goes unchecked. The germline gives CDR1 SGHRS, CDR2 YFSETQ. CDR3 length equals 16 residues. The CDR3 region is CASSSAGTRPADTQYF. The full variable domain, in which reference TRBV5-1 and TRBJ2-3 provide the parts outside the CDR3, is KAGVTQTPRYLIKTRGQQVTLSCSPISGHRSVSWYQQTPGQGLQFLFEYFSETQRNKGNFPGRFSGRQFSNSRSEMNVSTLELGDSALYLCASSSAGTRPADTQYFGPGTRLTVL.